What follows are 11 T cell receptor beta chains derived from one specimen sequenced in a study of tumor-infiltrating lymphocytes in primary liver carcinoma. The template, about 540 ng total RNA, yielded TCR beta cDNA made with a constant-region primer. Three nested multiplex PCR rounds of slightly modified ARM-PCR generated TCR beta libraries. TRBV1-TRBV30 forward primers and a C-beta reverse primer were used in the first two PCR rounds, which each ran for approximately 11 cycles. Via MiXCR, TCRdb re-called the multiplex PCR reads, giving one row per CDR3 protein. The sample lists about 330,000 distinct CDR3 sequences; 65% were seen once. Extraction also yielded germline DNA, while blood RNA was obtained from unsorted whole blood. Material: peripheral blood. The source of these receptors is a man aged 40-49 years with primary liver carcinoma and hepatitis B virus infection.

Regarding this clonotype: The junction differs from germline at one of its ends, possibly a read error. The V gene is TRBV11-2, the J gene TRBJ2-2; tentative D call: TRBD1 (5 bases). Germline values: CDR1 SGHAT, CDR2 FQNNGV. The CDR3 contains 17 residues. The CDR3 DNA is TGTGCCAGCACCTTAGAGGTTACAGGCTCGAATACCGGGGAGCTGTTTTTT. Encoded protein: CASTLEVTGSNTGELFF.

As for this clonotype: Since no conserved phenylalanine or tryptophan closes the CDR3, a read error is the likely cause. The chain uses TRBV28 and TRBJ2-1; the match to TRBD2 covers 10 bases. The CDR3 is 15 amino acids. Per the germline V gene, CDR1 is MDHEN and CDR2 is SYDVKM. J gave up 9 bases and V 4 bases, and 9 bases lay outside the gene matches. The CDR3 DNA reads as TGTGCCAGCAGTTGTATGGCTAGCGGGAGACCTGAGCAGTTCTCC. Its protein product is CASSCMASGRPEQFS.

Remarks on this clonotype: Germline and junction disagree at one end, which may indicate a read error. The chain recombines TRBV6-6 with TRBJ2-2, with TRBD1 identical over 7 bases. This CDR3 is built from 13 residues. Germline assignment: CDR1 MNHNY and CDR2 SVGAGI (reference sequence). This CDR3 is CAGSAGGTGELFF. CDR3 coding DNA: TGTGCCGGCAGTGCAGGGGGCACCGGGGAGCTGTTTTTT.

This clonotype was recorded at least ten times. The chain employs TRBV12-3 or TRBV12-4 and TRBJ1-5; D gene uncertain. This CDR3 is built from 15 residues. The germline V and J ends were trimmed by 3 bases and 1 base, with 10 bases remaining between them. DNA for the CDR3: TGTGCCAGCAGTTTTGGGCAAGGAAGCAATCAGCCCCAGCATTTT. It translates to CASSFGQGSNQPQHF.

Note on this clonotype: A junction boundary mismatches the germline segment, possibly from a read error. This chain joins TRBV14 and TRBJ2-1; TRBD2 is a possible D gene (5 bases). The V gene's germline CDR1 is SGHDN and CDR2 FVKESK. The CDR3 has 15 residues. Here the CDR3 reads CASSFDSSSCNEQFF. CDR3 in DNA: TGTGCCAGCAGTTTCGACTCTAGCTCCTGCAATGAGCAGTTCTTC. Supplemented by reference TRBV14 and TRBJ2-1, the full variable domain reads EAGVTQFPSHSVIEKGQTVTLRCDPISGHDNLYWYRRVMGKEIKFLLHFVKESKQDESGMPNNRFLAERTGGTYSTLKVQPAELEDSGVYFCASSFDSSSCNEQFFGPGTRLTVL.

The chain has TRBV12-3 or TRBV12-4 and TRBJ1-5, with D uncertain. The CDR3 consists of 12 residues. CDR3 in amino acids: CGSSLVGQPQHF. The CDR3 region has the DNA TGTGGTAGCAGTTTAGTGGGGCAGCCCCAGCATTTT.

The chain uses TRBV18 and TRBJ2-7; 7 bases map to TRBD1. This CDR3 comprises 14 residues. V lost 3 bases and J lost 3; bases outside the gene matches: 5. Germline lookup yields CDR1 KGHSH and CDR2 LQKENI. The CDR3 DNA follows: TGTGCCAGCTCACCGGACAGGACCTTCTACGAGCAGTACTTC. Its protein product is CASSPDRTFYEQYF.

On this clonotype itself: A junction end diverges from the germline sequence, so it may reflect a read error. V gene TRBV11-2 combines with J gene TRBJ2-5; tentatively, D is TRBD2 (6 bases). Germline CDR1 is SGHAT and CDR2 is FQNNGV. This CDR3 has 15 amino acids. This CDR3 is CASSLEGAREETQCF. The CDR3 nucleotides are TGTGCCAGCAGCTTAGAAGGTGCCAGGGAGGAGACCCAGTGCTTC.

This clonotype showed up just a few times. The chain is built from TRBV12-3 or TRBV12-4 and TRBJ2-2; tentatively, D is TRBD1 (6 bases). This CDR3 has 14 residues. The V and J ends lost 10 bases and 5 bases respectively, with 17 bases between them. Here the CDR3 DNA reads TGTGCCAACAGACTGACAGGCGAGACCGGGGAGCTGTTTTTT. It yields the protein CANRLTGETGELFF.

Comment on this clonotype: An end of the junction does not agree with germline; a read error may underlie this. V gene TRBV4-1 combines with J gene TRBJ2-7; D might be TRBD2 (5 bases). Per germline, CDR1 MGHRA and CDR2 YSYEKL. This CDR3 contains 16 residues. The CDR3 loop is CAGSQEKRSNSYEQYF. CDR3 in DNA: TGCGCCGGCAGCCAAGAAAAGCGGTCGAACTCCTACGAGCAGTACTTC.

Remarks on this clonotype: Its ends do not fully match the called genes, so a read error is possible. The V call is TRBV7-8, the J call TRBJ2-5; no reliable D call. CDR3 length: 14 amino acids. Germline assignment: CDR1 SGHVS and CDR2 FQNEAQ. The CDR3 reads CACRPWGGQETQYF. CDR3 nucleotides: TGTGCCTGCAGACCCTGGGGTGGGCAAGAGACCCAGTACTTC.